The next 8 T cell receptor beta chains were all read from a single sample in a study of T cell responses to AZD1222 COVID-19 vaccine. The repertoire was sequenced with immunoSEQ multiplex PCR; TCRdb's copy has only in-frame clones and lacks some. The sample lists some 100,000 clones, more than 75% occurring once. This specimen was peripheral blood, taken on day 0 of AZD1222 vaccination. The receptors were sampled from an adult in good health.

CDR3 loop: CAISDRPGRDRQDYGYTF. The DNA for the CDR3 is TGTGCCATCAGTGACCGTCCGGGAAGGGACAGGCAAGATTATGGCTACACCTTC. This rearrangement joins TRBV10-3 to TRBJ1-2; 8 bases line up with TRBD1. The CDR3 runs to 18 residues. V dropped 3 bases and J dropped 5; count of bases not matched to a gene: 17. Germline CDR1 ENHRY, CDR2 SYGVKD.

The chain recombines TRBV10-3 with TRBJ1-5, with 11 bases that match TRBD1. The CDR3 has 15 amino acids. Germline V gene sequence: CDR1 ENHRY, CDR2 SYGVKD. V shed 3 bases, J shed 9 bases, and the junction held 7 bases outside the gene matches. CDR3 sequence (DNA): TGTGCCATCAGTGACCGTGGACAGGGGGCCGGGCCCCAGCATTTT. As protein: CAISDRGQGAGPQHF.

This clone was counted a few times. Written as DNA, the CDR3 is TGTGCCAGCAGCCCCTGGACAGGGGCGGACTATGGCTACACCTTC. Translating gives CASSPWTGADYGYTF. The chain employs TRBV5-8 and TRBJ1-2, with TRBD1 identical over 9 bases. CDR1 is SGHTS and CDR2 is YDEGEE in the germline V gene. The CDR3 runs to 15 residues. V was clipped by 4 bases and J by 3 bases; unmatched bases: 7.

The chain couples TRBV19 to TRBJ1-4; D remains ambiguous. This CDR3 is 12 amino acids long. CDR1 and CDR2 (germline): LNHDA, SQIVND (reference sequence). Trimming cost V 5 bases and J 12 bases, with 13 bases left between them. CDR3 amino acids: CASSPGQRQLFF. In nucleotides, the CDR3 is TGTGCCAGTAGTCCCGGCCAGAGGCAACTGTTTTTT.

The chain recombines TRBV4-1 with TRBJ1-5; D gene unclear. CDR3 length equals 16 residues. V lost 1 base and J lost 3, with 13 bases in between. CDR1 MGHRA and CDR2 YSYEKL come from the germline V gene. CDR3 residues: CASSQVPVASNQPQHF. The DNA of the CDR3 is TGCGCCAGCAGCCAAGTTCCAGTCGCCTCCAATCAGCCCCAGCATTTT.

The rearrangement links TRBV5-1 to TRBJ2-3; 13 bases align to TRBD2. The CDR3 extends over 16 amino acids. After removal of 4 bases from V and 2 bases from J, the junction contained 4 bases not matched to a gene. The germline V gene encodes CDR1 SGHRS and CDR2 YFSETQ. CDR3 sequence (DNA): TGCGCCAGCAGCATCGGGACTAGCGGGAACACAGATACGCAGTATTTT. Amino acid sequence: CASSIGTSGNTDTQYF.

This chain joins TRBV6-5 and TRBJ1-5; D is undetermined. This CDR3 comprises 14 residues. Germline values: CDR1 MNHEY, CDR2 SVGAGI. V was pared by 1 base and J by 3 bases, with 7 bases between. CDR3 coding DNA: TGTGCCAGCAGTTACTGGGATTTCAATCAGCCCCAGCATTTT. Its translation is CASSYWDFNQPQHF.

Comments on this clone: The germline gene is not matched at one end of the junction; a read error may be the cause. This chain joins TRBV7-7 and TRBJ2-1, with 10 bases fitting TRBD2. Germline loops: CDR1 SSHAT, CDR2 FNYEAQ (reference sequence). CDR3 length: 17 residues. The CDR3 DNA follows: TGTGCTAGCAGCTTAGAGGCTAGCGGGGGAGCCTTCAATGAGCAGTTCTTC. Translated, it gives CASSLEASGGAFNEQFF.